Listed here are 18 T cell receptor beta chains from one sample, sequenced in a study of CD8 T cells in Susac syndrome (dated by TCRdb to the late 2010s). The method behind the library was the immunoSEQ multiplex PCR assay. RNA was extracted using the RNeasy kit, and about 0.45 to 1 ug of the RNA was reverse transcribed with random hexamers. The public reads were run again by TCRdb, first through fastp at Q25 and then through MiXCR, and only productive beta chains were kept. Rows merge per CDR3 protein into single entries with the most common DNA and genes. This sample is represented by some 75,000 distinct CDR3 sequences; approximately 93% of them were singletons. The ten biggest clones cover roughly 0.45% of the sample. Material for sequencing was CD8+ T cells from PBMCs. These receptors all come from a human donor with Susac syndrome.

This clonotype has a single count. The chain carries TRBV5-1 and TRBJ2-5; 8 nucleotides agree with TRBD1. Trimming cost V 5 bases and J 4 bases; bases outside gene matches: 10. This CDR3 region has 15 residues. In germline, CDR1 is SGHRS, CDR2 YFSETQ. CDR3 bases: TGCGCCAGCAGGTCCGGACAGGGTAGACGAGAGACCCAGTACTTC. As protein: CASRSGQGRRETQYF.

The chain uses TRBV15 and TRBJ2-3; TRBD1 is a possible D gene (6 bases). Trimming stripped 5 bases from V and 4 bases from J, with 16 bases between. Germline-derived CDR1 and CDR2 are LNHNV and YYDKDF (reference sequence). This CDR3 has 15 amino acids. The CDR3 DNA reads as TGTGCCACCAGCGGAGCGAGAGAGGGGGCAGATACGCAGTATTTT. Residues: CATSGAREGADTQYF.

This chain connects TRBV20-1 to TRBJ1-2; no clear D gene. V was clipped by 3 bases and J by 4 bases, with 15 bases between them. The CDR3 runs 14 residues. Germline V gene data show CDR1 as DFQATT and CDR2 as SNEGSKA (reference sequence). CDR3 sequence reads: CSASLTAAGYGYTF. DNA for the CDR3: TGCAGTGCTAGTTTGACCGCCGCCGGCTATGGCTACACCTTC.

The J gene is TRBJ2-2, the V gene TRBV15, with TRBD1 matching over 9 bases. CDR1 and CDR2 (germline): LNHNV, YYDKDF (reference sequence). The trim removed 1 base at V and 2 bases at J, leaving 14 bases unmatched. The CDR3 extends over 20 amino acids. For the CDR3, the DNA is TGTGCCACCAGCAGAGGGAGTGGCGACAGGGGGTCTATCAACACCGGGGAGCTGTTTTTT. This sequence encodes CATSRGSGDRGSINTGELFF.

The chain joins TRBV7-9 to TRBJ2-1; 9 bases agree with TRBD2. J lost 4 bases, V lost 1 base, and 5 bases had no gene match. This CDR3 is built from 16 residues. Germline values: CDR1 SEHNR, CDR2 FQNEAQ (reference sequence). CDR3 loop: CASSLGVAGAYNEQFF. The CDR3 region has the DNA TGTGCCAGCAGCTTAGGGGTAGCGGGAGCTTACAATGAGCAGTTCTTC.

V usage is TRBV9 and J usage is TRBJ2-3; D uncertain. The germline V and J ends were trimmed by 3 bases and 3 bases, with 11 bases remaining between them. The CDR3 consists of 14 residues. Germline CDR1 and CDR2: SGDLS and YYNGEE. Here the CDR3 reads CASSAAGQTDTQYF. Written as DNA, the CDR3 is TGTGCCAGCAGCGCCGCCGGGCAAACAGATACGCAGTATTTT. Filled out from reference TRBV9 and TRBJ2-3, the complete variable domain reads DSGVTQTPKHLITATGQRVTLRCSPRSGDLSVYWYQQSLDQGLQFLIQYYNGEERAKGNILERFSAQQFPDLHSELNLSSLELGDSALYFCASSAAGQTDTQYFGPGTRLTVL.

V is TRBV2 and J is TRBJ2-5; a possible D gene is TRBD1 (6 bases). Germline CDR1 SNHLY, CDR2 FYNNEI. The V gene lost 4 bases and the J gene lost 3 bases, with 12 bases spanning the gap. The CDR3 contains 14 residues. The CDR3 DNA follows: TGTGCCAGCAGTGGAACAGGGCGGGAAGAGACCCAGTACTTC. This codes for CASSGTGREETQYF.

The rearrangement joins TRBV12-3 or TRBV12-4 to TRBJ1-2; TRBD1 is a possible D gene (5 bases). The V gene lost 8 bases and the J gene lost 2 bases, with 6 bases spanning the gap. The CDR3 is 11 amino acids. The DNA of the CDR3 is TGTGCCAGCGGGGCGAACTATGGCTACACCTTC. This encodes CASGANYGYTF.

The chain's CDR3 is CASIHPNTEAFF. In nucleotides, the CDR3 is TGTGCCAGCATCCACCCCAACACTGAAGCTTTCTTT. This chain uses TRBV7-9 with TRBJ1-1; D not resolved. This CDR3 has 12 residues. Germline V gives CDR1 SEHNR, CDR2 FQNEAQ (reference sequence). The ends were cut back, 7 bases at V and 2 bases at J, with 8 bases in the middle.

The CDR3 region has the DNA TGCGCCAGCAGCCCTCCTACAGGCGGGGGCCCCGGGGAGCTGTTTTTT. Translating it yields CASSPPTGGGPGELFF. The chain uses TRBV5-1 and TRBJ2-2, with D possibly TRBD2 on 7 matching bases. The V gene's germline CDR1 is SGHRS and CDR2 YFSETQ. The CDR3 has 16 residues. V lost 4 bases, J lost 6 bases, and 19 bases lay in between.

This clonotype was counted once. The germline gene is not matched at one end of the junction; a read error may be the cause. This chain connects TRBV5-1 to TRBJ2-5, with D perhaps matching TRBD2 (6 bases). The CDR3 consists of 17 residues. CDR1 and CDR2 (germline): SGHRS, YFSETQ. CDR3 DNA: TGCGCCAGCAGCCAGGAGGGAGCAGTTCAACGCCAAGGGACCCAGTACTTC. This encodes CASSQEGAVQRQGTQYF. The full variable domain, its missing parts supplied by reference TRBV5-1 and TRBJ2-5, is KAGVTQTPRYLIKTRGQQVTLSCSPISGHRSVSWYQQTPGQGLQFLFEYFSETQRNKGNFPGRFSGRQFSNSRSEMNVSTLELGDSALYLCASSQEGAVQRQGTQYFGPGTRLLVL.

The chain employs TRBV27 and TRBJ2-7; the D gene could be TRBD1 or TRBD2 (6 bases each). V dropped 5 bases and J dropped 7 bases, with 15 bases sitting between them. Germline V gives CDR1 MNHEY, CDR2 SMNVEV (reference sequence). This CDR3 comprises 13 residues. The CDR3 nucleotides are TGTGCCAGCAGTGATACAGGGAGGTGGGAGCAGTACTTC. Residues: CASSDTGRWEQYF.

The gene calls are TRBV9 and TRBJ2-5, with TRBD2 matching over 15 bases. The CDR3 has 18 residues. J gave up 0 bases and V 3 bases, and 6 bases lay outside the gene matches. CDR1 and CDR2 (germline): SGDLS, YYNGEE. The CDR3 region has the DNA TGTGCCAGCAGCGGACAAGGACTAGCGGGGGGGAACCAAGAGACCCAGTACTTC. Residues: CASSGQGLAGGNQETQYF. The full variable domain, its missing parts supplied by reference TRBV9 and TRBJ2-5, is DSGVTQTPKHLITATGQRVTLRCSPRSGDLSVYWYQQSLDQGLQFLIQYYNGEERAKGNILERFSAQQFPDLHSELNLSSLELGDSALYFCASSGQGLAGGNQETQYFGPGTRLLVL.

The chain couples TRBV7-2 to TRBJ1-2; 8 bases align to TRBD1. Trimming cost V 4 bases and J 7 bases; bases outside gene matches: 5. Looked up from germline, CDR1 is SGHTA and CDR2 is FQGNSA. The CDR3 runs 13 residues. This chain's CDR3 is CASSWTGMSGYTF. In DNA form, the CDR3 reads TGTGCCAGCAGCTGGACAGGGATGAGTGGCTACACCTTC.

This clonotype appeared once. CDR3 sequence (DNA): TGTGCCAGCAGTTCGGTTCGGCCCACAGATACGCAGTATTTT. Protein sequence: CASSSVRPTDTQYF. V is TRBV27 and J is TRBJ2-3; D gene uncertain. The V gene lost 4 bases and the J gene lost 2 bases, with 10 bases spanning the gap. The germline V gene encodes CDR1 MNHEY and CDR2 SMNVEV (reference sequence). This CDR3 comprises 14 residues.

This chain uses TRBV3-1 with TRBJ1-1; 8 nucleotides align to TRBD1. The CDR3 is 17 amino acids. J gave up 0 bases and V 2 bases, and 8 bases lay outside the gene matches. Germline CDR1 LGHDT, CDR2 YNNKEL (reference sequence). The CDR3 coding sequence is TGTGCCAGCAGCCAACCACGACAGGGGCCCATGAACACTGAAGCTTTCTTT. It is translated as CASSQPRQGPMNTEAFF.

With respect to this clonotype: One end of the junction varies from germline; a read error may be responsible. J is TRBJ2-7 and V is TRBV6-2 or TRBV6-3; tentatively, D is TRBD1 or TRBD2 (5 bases each). Germline CDR1 reads MNHEY; CDR2 reads SVGEGT. The CDR3 sequence is 14 residues long. The CDR3 is CASSYMGVQGELYF. The CDR3 bases are TGTGCCAGCAGTTATATGGGAGTCCAGGGTGAGCTGTACTTC.

This chain joins TRBV27 and TRBJ1-2, with 7 bases aligning to TRBD1. V lost 4 bases to trimming and J lost 5 bases; unmatched junction nucleotides: 7. Germline V CDR1 and CDR2: MNHEY, SMNVEV (reference sequence). The CDR3 is made up of 14 amino acids. In nucleotides, the CDR3 is TGTGCCAGCAGTTCGACAGGGTTTGGTTATGGCTACACCTTC. Its translation is CASSSTGFGYGYTF.